The subject of this entry is one T cell receptor (beta chain). Authors' processing steps: Amplification of reference gene primers was used by the study to estimate nucleated cell counts. TCRdb keeps only in-frame clones here, not all; method: immunoSEQ multiplex PCR. From that table come the V and J calls and clone size; the DNA was used to work out D and trimming. There are a few hundred thousand clones in the sample; roughly 90% occur only once, and roughly 4.1% lies in the top ten. This sample stems from a study of blood T cell repertoires in COVID-19. Germline V gives CDR1 MNHNY, CDR2 SVGAGI (reference sequence). This CDR3 has 16 amino acids. Germline trimming cut 6 bases from V and 1 base from J; bases unmatched to any gene: 8.

This receptor was identified in a woman in her fifties or sixties with active or convalescent COVID-19. Specimen: peripheral blood. This chain connects TRBV6-6 to TRBJ1-2; 10 positions match TRBD1. CDR3 bases: TGTGCCAGCAGGATCTGGACAGGGGGGTTTAACTATGGCTACACCTTC. Its translation is CASRIWTGGFNYGYTF.